This T cell receptor beta chain comes out of a study of identical twins. TCRdb recomputed calls from the 5' RACE reads with MiXCR, one row per CDR3 protein. The sample lists a few hundred thousand distinct CDR3 sequences, 7.5% to 10% seen once, with 2.5% to 3.5% in the top ten. The CDR3 loop spans 17 amino acids. Unmatched junction bases numbered 5, after V lost 5 bases and J lost 4 bases. The same data also went into a second study, on yellow fever vaccine responses in identical twins.

Sequencing was performed on PBMCs. This receptor was taken from a woman between 18 and 30 years old in good health. The V call is TRBV12-3 or TRBV12-4, the J call TRBJ2-1, with TRBD2 identical over 16 bases. CDR3 sequence (DNA): TGTGCCAGCAGTCCGGGGACTAGCGGGGGGGATTACAATGAGCAGTTCTTC. It yields the protein CASSPGTSGGDYNEQFF.